This TCR beta chain was documented in a study of control samples from healthy donors and cancer patients. TCRdb keeps only in-frame clones here, not all; method: immunoSEQ multiplex PCR. The sample lists 100,000 to 150,000 clones, over 80% seen once, with approximately 2.2% in the top ten. This clone appeared a single time. With 3 bases removed from V and 4 bases from J, the gap between germline ends came to 15 bases. The CDR3 consists of 15 residues. Germline CDR1 MNHNS, CDR2 SASEGT. The sequence derives from a woman aged 45-60 years in good health. This sequence joins TRBV6-1 and TRBJ2-5; D is possibly TRBD1 (8 bases). Material for sequencing was blood. The CDR3 reads CASSEWTGRGETQYF. The CDR3 nucleotides are TGTGCCAGCAGTGAGTGGACAGGGAGGGGAGAGACCCAGTACTTC.